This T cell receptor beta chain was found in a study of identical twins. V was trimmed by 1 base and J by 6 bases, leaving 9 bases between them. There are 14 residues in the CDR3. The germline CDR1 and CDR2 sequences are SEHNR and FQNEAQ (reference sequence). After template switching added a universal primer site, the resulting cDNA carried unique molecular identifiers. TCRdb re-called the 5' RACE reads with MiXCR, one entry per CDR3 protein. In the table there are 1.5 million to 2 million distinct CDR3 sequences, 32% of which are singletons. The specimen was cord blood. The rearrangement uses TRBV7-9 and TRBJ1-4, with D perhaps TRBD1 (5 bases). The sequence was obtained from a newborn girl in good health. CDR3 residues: CASSLEQGHEKLFF. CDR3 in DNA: TGTGCCAGCAGCTTAGAGCAGGGCCATGAAAAACTGTTTTTT.